A single sample is the source of the 15 T cell receptor beta chains below, sequenced in a study of blood T cells in healthy people across ages. Then a second PCR, running roughly 7 to 12 cycles, was carried out with a sample-barcoded 5' primer and a J-beta primer mix. TCRdb re-derived calls from the 5' RACE reads in MiXCR, one entry per CDR3 protein. The table lists fewer than 800,000 distinct CDR3 sequences, around half of them singletons. The sample was blood. The receptors stem from an older woman in good health.

The chain links TRBV20-1 to TRBJ2-7, with D maybe TRBD1 (6 bases). The CDR3 has 13 residues. The germline V gene encodes CDR1 DFQATT and CDR2 SNEGSKA (reference sequence). The V and J ends lost 6 bases and 3 bases respectively, with 15 bases between them. This CDR3 reads CSATPGTNYEQYF. The CDR3 nucleotides read TGCAGTGCAACCCCCGGGACAAACTACGAGCAGTACTTC.

The chain recombines TRBV29-1 with TRBJ2-2; TRBD1 agrees at 7 bases. This CDR3 region has 16 residues. Germline V lookup: CDR1 SQVTM, CDR2 ANQGSEA. Trimming removed 7 bases from V and 4 bases from J; junction bases left unmatched: 15. The CDR3 here is CSAGWGDREVTGELFF. The CDR3 nucleotides read TGCAGCGCTGGATGGGGTGACAGGGAAGTCACCGGGGAGCTGTTTTTT.

The chain couples TRBV20-1 to TRBJ2-1, with 13 bases identical to TRBD2. J was trimmed by 10 bases and V by 1 base; bases with no gene match: 7. This CDR3 has 15 residues. Germline CDR1 reads DFQATT; CDR2 reads SNEGSKA (reference sequence). The CDR3 sequence is CSARAGLAGISEQFF. Here the CDR3 DNA reads TGCAGTGCTAGAGCGGGACTAGCGGGAATCAGCGAGCAGTTCTTC.

The chain combines TRBV6-4 with TRBJ2-3; no clear D gene. Germline loops: CDR1 MRHNA, CDR2 SNTAGT. The CDR3 extends over 13 amino acids. Between the trimmed V and J ends, which lost 0 bases and 3 bases, there was a span of 4 bases. The CDR3 loop reads CASSDSPTDTQYF. The CDR3 nucleotides read TGTGCCAGCAGTGACTCGCCTACAGATACGCAGTATTTT.

This rearrangement joins TRBV5-5 to TRBJ1-6, with no clear D. Germline values: CDR1 SGHKS, CDR2 YYEKEE (reference sequence). The V end was cut by 1 base, the J end by 0 bases, with 5 bases between. This CDR3 comprises 15 residues. The CDR3 sequence: CASSLLSSYNSPLHF. As DNA, the CDR3 is TGTGCCAGCAGCTTGTTGAGCTCCTATAATTCACCCCTCCACTTT.

The rearrangement uses TRBV27 and TRBJ2-1; the match to TRBD2 covers 8 bases. This CDR3 has 17 residues. Germline lookup yields CDR1 MNHEY and CDR2 SMNVEV (reference sequence). J gave up 2 bases and V 6 bases, and 12 bases lay outside the gene matches. The CDR3 DNA is TGTGCCAGCAGCCCCGAGGAAGCGGGAGCTGCCTACAATGAGCAGTTCTTC. Translation gives CASSPEEAGAAYNEQFF.

In this sample, this clonotype turned up a few times. The chain employs TRBV14 and TRBJ2-3; D remains unclear. Germline assignment: CDR1 SGHDN and CDR2 FVKESK. The CDR3 consists of 13 residues. Trimming removed 5 bases at V and 5 bases at J, with 11 bases between. Written as DNA, the CDR3 is TGTGCCAGCAGCTCCCTTCTAGGAGATACGCAGTATTTT. Translation gives CASSSLLGDTQYF.

This chain connects TRBV7-6 to TRBJ2-7; 10 nucleotides line up with TRBD2. Germline trimming cut 5 bases from V and 7 bases from J; bases unmatched to any gene: 14. Germline values: CDR1 SGHVS, CDR2 FNYEAQ. There are 16 residues in the CDR3. The CDR3 DNA follows: TGTGCCAGCAGCCTCGGACTAGCGGCCCCCTACAATGAGCAGTACTTC. This gives the protein CASSLGLAAPYNEQYF.

V is TRBV28 and J is TRBJ2-7, with a possible D match to TRBD1 (6 bases). The germline V gene encodes CDR1 MDHEN and CDR2 SYDVKM. The V gene lost 8 bases and the J gene lost 0 bases, with 17 bases spanning the gap. The CDR3 has 15 amino acids. In DNA, the CDR3 is TGTGCCAGCGGTTCCTTTTCAGGGGACTCCTACGAGCAGTACTTC. Amino acids: CASGSFSGDSYEQYF.

The V call is TRBV6-2 or TRBV6-3, the J call TRBJ2-3; TRBD1 or TRBD2 may be the D gene (5 bases each). Germline CDR1 is MNHEY and CDR2 is SVGEGT. V dropped 5 bases and J dropped 8 bases, with 20 bases sitting between them. CDR3 length equals 15 residues. The CDR3 coding sequence is TGTGCCAGCAGTAGAGGGGAGATTGCCGCAGGTACGCAGTATTTT. It codes for CASSRGEIAAGTQYF.

The chain recombines TRBV24-1 with TRBJ2-5, with 7 positions matching TRBD1. Germline CDR1 and CDR2: KGHDR and SFDVKD. V was clipped by 4 bases and J by 3 bases; unmatched bases: 7. The CDR3 loop spans 15 amino acids. CDR3 nucleotide sequence: TGTGCCACCAGTGACCAGACAGGGCAGAAAGAGACCCAGTACTTC. Amino acids: CATSDQTGQKETQYF.

This clonotype showed up just a few times. V is TRBV9 and J is TRBJ2-7; 12 bases agree with TRBD1. The CDR3 has 19 residues. The V and J ends lost 5 bases and 0 bases, in that order; junction bases with no gene match: 15. Germline V gives CDR1 SGDLS, CDR2 YYNGEE. Here the CDR3 DNA reads TGTGCCAGCAGTGCGAGTGGGACAGGGGGCGCCAGGAGCTCCTACGAGCAGTACTTC. It yields the protein CASSASGTGGARSSYEQYF.

The V gene is TRBV20-1, the J gene TRBJ2-1; D tentatively reads TRBD1 or TRBD2 (5 bases each). This CDR3 region has 14 residues. Germline CDR1 and CDR2: DFQATT and SNEGSKA (reference sequence). V gave up 3 bases and J gave up 13 bases, with 22 bases separating them. The CDR3 DNA sequence: TGCAGTGCTAGGAAGGACACGTCAAGGGAGACCCAGTTCTTC. This translates into CSARKDTSRETQFF.

This chain links TRBV20-1 with TRBJ2-1; D might be TRBD2 (8 bases). This CDR3 has 19 residues. Trimming left V 3 bases short and J 0 bases short, with 24 bases between. Germline lookup yields CDR1 DFQATT and CDR2 SNEGSKA (reference sequence). The CDR3 is CSASRGASGPSSSYNEQFF. The CDR3 DNA sequence: TGCAGTGCTAGCAGGGGGGCTAGCGGGCCATCGAGCTCCTACAATGAGCAGTTCTTC.

The chain recombines TRBV7-2 with TRBJ2-7; 9 nucleotides agree with TRBD2. Unmatched junction bases numbered 8, after V lost 5 bases and J lost 3 bases. The V gene's germline CDR1 is SGHTA and CDR2 FQGNSA. CDR3 length: 15 residues. This CDR3 reads CASSPTSGDFYEQYF. DNA for the CDR3: TGTGCCAGCAGCCCGACTAGCGGAGACTTCTACGAGCAGTACTTC.